One and the same sample provided the 32 T cell receptor beta chains below, sequenced in a study of cytomegalovirus exposure and HLA in healthy donors. Amplification used 60 Vbeta primers and 13 Jbeta primers. Clones were sequenced by immunoSEQ multiplex PCR, and TCRdb holds only the in-frame ones, with some missing. The sample records some 250,000 clones, roughly four fifths being singletons. The sequenced sample was PBMCs. The receptors were gathered from a woman aged 60-75 years in good health and CMV-seropositive.

The rearrangement links TRBV5-1 to TRBJ2-5; D call uncertain. Trimming took off 1 base at V and 3 bases at J, with 13 bases between the two ends. Germline V gene sequence: CDR1 SGHRS, CDR2 YFSETQ. The CDR3 spans 15 residues. The CDR3 here is CASSLMGTGEETQYF. In nucleotides, the CDR3 is TGCGCCAGCAGCTTGATGGGCACCGGCGAAGAGACCCAGTACTTC.

The J gene is TRBJ2-5, the V gene TRBV5-1, with D possibly matching TRBD2 (9 bases). The J call may be mistaken, given a closer DNA end match to TRBJ2-7. The length of the CDR3 is 16 residues. CDR1 and CDR2 (germline): SGHRS, YFSETQ. The chain's CDR3 is CASSTTGGSGSYEQYF. In DNA, the CDR3 is TGCGCCAGCAGCACCACAGGGGGTAGCGGGAGTTACGAGCAGTACTTC.

V and J are TRBV10-3 and TRBJ2-7; D not certain. Germline V lookup: CDR1 ENHRY, CDR2 SYGVKD. V shed 2 bases and J shed 7 bases, with 3 bases lying between them. The CDR3 spans 10 residues. CDR3 region: CAISEEEQYF. CDR3 DNA: TGTGCCATCAGTGAGGAGGAGCAGTACTTC.

The genes are TRBV7-9 and TRBJ1-5; 7 bases line up with TRBD1. Germline V lookup: CDR1 SEHNR, CDR2 FQNEAQ (reference sequence). V gave up 0 bases and J gave up 5 bases; unmatched junction bases: 13. The CDR3 spans 18 residues. As DNA, the CDR3 is TGTGCCAGCAGCTTAGCTCAAGGGCCACGCAGGGGGGATCAGCCCCAGCATTTT. This translates into CASSLAQGPRRGDQPQHF.

This chain joins TRBV9 and TRBJ2-1, with 8 positions matching TRBD1. The CDR3 has 16 residues. Germline V gives CDR1 SGDLS, CDR2 YYNGEE. V shed 0 bases, J shed 0 bases, and the junction held 2 bases outside the gene matches. CDR3 DNA sequence: TGTGCCAGCAGCGTAGGGACAGGGAGCTCCTACAATGAGCAGTTCTTC. It yields the protein CASSVGTGSSYNEQFF.

The chain has TRBV5-1 and TRBJ2-7; TRBD2 aligns across 11 bases. Germline V gives CDR1 SGHRS, CDR2 YFSETQ. The CDR3 totals 16 residues. With 7 bases clipped from V and 4 bases from J, the junction kept 13 bases outside the gene matches. The CDR3 DNA reads as TGCGCCAGCTCTCAGGTAGCGGGAGGGAAACTATACGAGCAGTACTTC. Translation: CASSQVAGGKLYEQYF.

The chain is built from TRBV5-4 and TRBJ2-1; maybe TRBD2 (5 bases). The CDR3 consists of 12 residues. Trimming took off 4 bases at V and 10 bases at J, with 12 bases between the two ends. Germline assignment: CDR1 SGHNT and CDR2 YYREEE (reference sequence). The CDR3 DNA is TGTGCCAGCAGCCTAGACCCGGGGGAGCAGTTCTTC. It specifies CASSLDPGEQFF. Filled out from reference TRBV5-4 and TRBJ2-1, the complete variable domain reads ETGVTQSPTHLIKTRGQQVTLRCSSQSGHNTVSWYQQALGQGPQFIFQYYREEENGRGNFPPRFSGLQFPNYSSELNVNALELDDSALYLCASSLDPGEQFFGPGTRLTVL.

This chain uses TRBV30 with TRBJ1-4; D uncertain. The CDR3 has 14 amino acids. Germline assignment: CDR1 GTSNPN and CDR2 SVGIG (reference sequence). V dropped 4 bases and J dropped 0 bases, with 9 bases sitting between them. CDR3 sequence: CAWNSGTTNEKLFF. CDR3 nucleotide sequence: TGTGCCTGGAATAGCGGGACAACTAATGAAAAACTGTTTTTT.

This clone has only one observation. V is TRBV5-1 and J is TRBJ2-7; D is possibly TRBD2 (5 bases). CDR1 and CDR2 from the germline V gene are SGHRS and YFSETQ. The germline V and J ends were trimmed by 0 bases and 5 bases, with 9 bases remaining between them. The CDR3 runs 13 residues. The DNA for the CDR3 is TGCGCCAGCAGCTTGGAGGAGGCCCACGAGCAGTACTTC. This sequence encodes CASSLEEAHEQYF.

On this clone itself: Different DNA sequences within this sample yield the same CDR3. V is TRBV6-5 and J is TRBJ1-1; 7 bases map to TRBD1. V dropped 6 bases and J dropped 5; count of bases not matched to a gene: 6. Germline CDR1 MNHEY, CDR2 SVGAGI. This CDR3 contains 13 residues. The CDR3 DNA sequence: TGTGCCAGCAGACGACAGGGCGGAACTGAAGCTTTCTTT. Translated: CASRRQGGTEAFF.

This chain links TRBV18 with TRBJ2-3; D gene ambiguous. Between the trimmed V and J ends, which lost 6 bases and 6 bases, there was a span of 13 bases. The germline V gene has CDR1 KGHSH and CDR2 LQKENI. The CDR3 is made up of 13 amino acids. CDR3 region: CASSLRVGDTQYF. CDR3 sequence (DNA): TGTGCCAGCTCGTTAAGAGTCGGGGATACGCAGTATTTT. The entire variable domain, with the rest obtained from reference TRBV18 and TRBJ2-3, is as follows: NAGVMQNPRHLVRRRGQEARLRCSPMKGHSHVYWYRQLPEEGLKFMVYLQKENIIDESGMPKERFSAEFPKEGPSILRIQQVVRGDSAAYFCASSLRVGDTQYFGPGTRLTVL.

The rearrangement uses TRBV29-1 and TRBJ2-1; the D gene is possibly TRBD2 (6 bases). The V end was cut by 7 bases, the J end by 4 bases, with 23 bases between. CDR3 length: 16 amino acids. Germline CDR1 is SQVTM and CDR2 is ANQGSEA. This CDR3 is CSAEGLRSSVYNEQFF. Here the CDR3 DNA reads TGCAGCGCCGAGGGCTTGCGGTCTAGCGTGTACAATGAGCAGTTCTTC.

As for this clone: Additional DNA sequences in this sample encode the identical CDR3. The genes are TRBV5-1 and TRBJ1-1; D might be TRBD1 (5 bases). The CDR3 extends over 14 amino acids. Germline loops: CDR1 SGHRS, CDR2 YFSETQ. The germline V and J ends were trimmed by 0 bases and 1 base, with 7 bases remaining between them. The CDR3 region is CASSLVGGNTEAFF. The CDR3 nucleotides are TGCGCCAGCAGCTTGGTCGGGGGGAACACTGAAGCTTTCTTT.

The chain has TRBV5-5 and TRBJ1-1; a possible D gene is TRBD1 (5 bases). V was trimmed by 4 bases and J by 5 bases, leaving 12 bases between them. From germline, CDR1 is SGHKS and CDR2 YYEKEE (reference sequence). The CDR3 runs 13 residues. The CDR3 DNA follows: TGTGCCAGCAGCGCGGGGAGGGGAACTGAAGCTTTCTTT. Its translation is CASSAGRGTEAFF.

This clone was seen once. CDR3 DNA: TGTGCCAGCAGCTTAATCGGACAGGGATCCTACGAGCAGTACTTC. Translation gives CASSLIGQGSYEQYF. This chain connects TRBV7-9 to TRBJ2-7, with 8 nucleotides matching TRBD1. CDR3 length: 15 amino acids. The junction had 4 bases not matched to a gene; V was cut back by 2 bases and J by 1 base. Germline V gene data show CDR1 as SEHNR and CDR2 as FQNEAQ (reference sequence).

This clone was detected only once. This chain connects TRBV20-1 to TRBJ2-3; D gene uncertain. Between the trimmed V and J ends, which lost 8 bases and 5 bases, there was a span of 11 bases. The CDR3 is 11 amino acids. Germline values: CDR1 DFQATT, CDR2 SNEGSKA (reference sequence). CDR3 amino acids: CSSGLGDTQYF. The CDR3 DNA is TGCAGTTCTGGCCTTGGAGATACGCAGTATTTT.

As DNA, the CDR3 is TGTGCCAGCAGCTTACAGGTGTTGAACACTGAAGCTTTCTTT. Its translation: CASSLQVLNTEAFF. This chain uses TRBV7-2 with TRBJ1-1; the D is unclear. V was shortened by 2 bases and J by 0 bases, with 7 bases between the two germline ends. The CDR3 is made up of 14 amino acids. The V gene's germline CDR1 is SGHTA and CDR2 FQGNSA.

This clone has just one count. The chain carries TRBV19 and TRBJ1-1; D possibly corresponds to TRBD1 (6 bases). With 3 bases removed from V and 0 bases from J, the gap between germline ends came to 8 bases. The CDR3 extends over 14 amino acids. CDR1 is LNHDA, CDR2 SQIVND, per germline (reference sequence). The chain's CDR3 is CASSMGQLNTEAFF. The CDR3 DNA is TGTGCCAGTAGTATGGGACAACTGAACACTGAAGCTTTCTTT. The whole variable domain, filled in from reference TRBV19 and TRBJ1-1, reads DGGITQSPKYLFRKEGQNVTLSCEQNLNHDAMYWYRQDPGQGLRLIYYSQIVNDFQKGDIAEGYSVSREKKESFPLTVTSAQKNPTAFYLCASSMGQLNTEAFFGQGTRLTVV.

The chain couples TRBV11-2 to TRBJ1-5; 8 positions agree with TRBD1. Germline loops: CDR1 SGHAT, CDR2 FQNNGV. After removal of 5 bases from V and 2 bases from J, the junction contained 5 bases not matched to a gene. The CDR3 is 15 amino acids. The CDR3 region has the DNA TGTGCCAGCAGCGGCACAGGGGGGGGCAATCAGCCCCAGCATTTT. Its protein product is CASSGTGGGNQPQHF.

Notes on this clone: Other DNA sequences of this sample code for an identical CDR3. This sequence joins TRBV4-1 and TRBJ2-3; D unresolved. Germline V gives CDR1 MGHRA, CDR2 YSYEKL. V shed 1 base and J shed 6 bases, with 8 bases lying between them. The CDR3 extends over 13 amino acids. CDR3 bases: TGCGCCAGCAGCCAAGGGTCGGTGGATACGCAGTATTTT. Translation: CASSQGSVDTQYF.

The V and J genes are TRBV5-4 and TRBJ2-3, with TRBD1 matching over 7 bases. Trimming at V came to 1 base and at J to 5 bases, leaving 7 bases not matched to a gene. This CDR3 spans 15 amino acids. Germline V lookup: CDR1 SGHNT, CDR2 YYREEE (reference sequence). The CDR3 is CASSLRQGEGDTQYF. For the CDR3, the DNA is TGTGCCAGCAGCTTGCGACAGGGTGAGGGAGATACGCAGTATTTT.

V and J are TRBV27 and TRBJ2-7, with D unresolved. In germline, CDR1 is MNHEY, CDR2 SMNVEV (reference sequence). The V and J ends lost 8 bases and 0 bases respectively, with 11 bases between them. The CDR3 runs 13 residues. The CDR3, as DNA: TGTGCCAGCTTTTCCCCTTTCTCCTACGAGCAGTACTTC. It codes for CASFSPFSYEQYF.

The chain is built from TRBV4-1 and TRBJ2-1, with D possibly being TRBD2 (5 bases). The length of the CDR3 is 13 residues. Germline lookup yields CDR1 MGHRA and CDR2 YSYEKL. V lost 2 bases to trimming and J lost 7 bases, with 9 bases between them. DNA of the CDR3: TGCGCCAGCAGCCAACGGAGGTCAAATGAGCAGTTCTTC. The encoded protein is CASSQRRSNEQFF.

The chain links TRBV9 to TRBJ2-7; TRBD2 matches 10 bases. Per the germline V gene, CDR1 is SGDLS and CDR2 is YYNGEE. The V segment lost 4 bases and the J segment 3 bases; nucleotides outside the gene matches: 13. The length of the CDR3 is 17 residues. The CDR3 loop reads CASSSAQGTSAHYEQYF. As DNA, the CDR3 is TGTGCCAGCAGCTCCGCTCAAGGGACTAGCGCCCACTACGAGCAGTACTTC.

The CDR3 protein is CASSQDPASYNEQFF. The CDR3 region has the DNA TGTGCCAGCAGCCAAGACCCAGCGAGTTACAATGAGCAGTTCTTC. The rearrangement joins TRBV16 to TRBJ2-1; D not certain. Deletions cut 2 bases from V and 4 bases from J, with 12 bases between. The CDR3 runs to 15 residues. Germline CDR1 is KGHSY and CDR2 is FQNENV.

V and J are TRBV5-1 and TRBJ1-3, with 11 bases identical to TRBD1. The CDR3 totals 14 residues. Germline loops: CDR1 SGHRS, CDR2 YFSETQ. V gave up 3 bases and J gave up 5 bases; unmatched junction bases: 1. The CDR3 spells CASSWTGGRNTIYF. The CDR3 DNA reads TGCGCCAGCAGCTGGACAGGGGGCAGAAACACCATATATTTT.

This chain uses TRBV7-9 with TRBJ2-3; unclear D gene. Germline CDR1 is SEHNR and CDR2 is FQNEAQ (reference sequence). Trimming removed 2 bases at V and 0 bases at J, with 6 bases between. The CDR3 has 14 amino acids. The CDR3 loop is CASSLRASTDTQYF. DNA of the CDR3: TGTGCCAGCAGCTTAAGAGCCAGCACAGATACGCAGTATTTT.

The chain employs TRBV18 and TRBJ2-5; TRBD1 aligns across 8 bases. Trimming at V came to 6 bases and at J to 4 bases, leaving 4 bases not matched to a gene. Germline CDR1 reads KGHSH; CDR2 reads LQKENI. The CDR3 contains 13 residues. DNA for the CDR3: TGTGCCAGCTCCCAGGGGGCCGGAGAGACCCAGTACTTC. Its protein is CASSQGAGETQYF.

In its sample, this clone was seen once. The chain joins TRBV30 to TRBJ2-1, with 12 bases lining up with TRBD2. The CDR3 is 14 amino acids. The germline V gene has CDR1 GTSNPN and CDR2 SVGIG (reference sequence). Trimming cost V 8 bases and J 7 bases; bases outside gene matches: 9. CDR3 DNA sequence: TGTGCCGTTGCCAGGACTAGCGGGATGAATGAGCAGTTCTTC. Translation gives CAVARTSGMNEQFF.

V usage is TRBV29-1 and J usage is TRBJ2-1; 8 bases fit TRBD1. CDR1 is SQVTM, CDR2 ANQGSEA, per germline. There are 11 residues in the CDR3. Trimming cost V 7 bases and J 8 bases; bases outside gene matches: 4. The CDR3 is CSGDRLDEQFF. The CDR3 DNA sequence: TGCAGCGGGGACAGGTTGGATGAGCAGTTCTTC.

In the case of this clone: A junction end diverges from the germline sequence, so it may reflect a read error. This chain links TRBV7-9 with TRBJ1-1, with 8 bases aligning to TRBD1. CDR3 length equals 15 residues. CDR1 is SEHNR and CDR2 is FQNEAQ in the germline V gene (reference sequence). In nucleotides, the CDR3 is TGTTCCAGCAGCTTACCCTCAGGGGGCCGCACTGAAGCTTTCTTT. Protein sequence: CSSSLPSGGRTEAFF.

The CDR3 DNA reads as TGTGCCACAAATACTGCCTCCCAAAACTATGGCTACACCTTC. This gives the protein CATNTASQNYGYTF. The chain joins TRBV28 to TRBJ1-2; D not resolved. Germline CDR1 and CDR2: MDHEN and SYDVKM. The CDR3 has 14 residues. Trimming pared 10 bases from V and 2 bases from J, leaving 17 bases between.